These T cell receptor beta chains were read from a single sample in a study of blood T cell repertoires in COVID-19. Sequencing used immunoSEQ multiplex PCR; TCRdb keeps in-frame clones, though not all of them. The sample has approximately 200,000 clones; 80% to 90% are singletons. The specimen sequenced was PBMCs or T cells enriched from blood (not recorded which). These receptors came from a middle-aged man who had recovered from COVID-19. CDR3s include the opening cysteine and the closing phenylalanine or tryptophan.

12 TRBV2 CASSQGAGHSFF
14 TRBV4-1 CASSRDRVSYGYTF
15 TRBV19 CASSIGGGNYNEQFF
13 TRBV9 CASSVGDSYEQYF
14 TRBV19 CASRPTAAFYGYTF
12 TRBV21-1 CATSRVGSKLFF
15 TRBV2 CASSAFGQFNQPQHF
13 TRBV2 CASSEQGAGELFF
15 TRBV27 CASNMGGLTNTEAFF
14 TRBV20-1 CSASRGQLNSPLHF
15 TRBV4-1 CASSQTRGYNSPLHF
15 TRBV7-9 CASSLLTRDTGELFF
16 TRBV19 CAIPPFTPARVHGYTF
15 TRBV5-1 CASSFSQGAQTEAFF
13 TRBV27 CASSLSARAEAFF
13 TRBV30 CAWGQGMNTEAFF
15 TRBV11-2 CASSKTGLRSQPQHF
15 TRBV4-2 CASSLETASGNTIYF
18 TRBV4-1 CASSPRDRESGSNQPQHF
13 TRBV7-9 CASSPWRDTEAFF
15 TRBV2 CASSARGGLGTEAFF
14 TRBV19 CASSIAARDYGYTF
15 TRBV2 CASSVGQGAAPPLHF
14 TRBV24-1 CATRGDRANTEAFF
15 TRBV27 CASSRDRGLPGGYTF
14 TRBV6-4 CASSDSNRGSPLHF
18 TRBV18 CASSPFLVKNRRNTEAFF
13 TRBV11-2 CASSLGQGTEAFF
17 TRBV7-9 CASSGNTGQGSTDTQYF
13 TRBV6-5 CASGRGVDTEAFF
16 TRBV5-1 CASSLVAGVNTGELFF
13 TRBV9 CASSVWSGGEQYF
14 TRBV28 CASCPSGVDYGYTF